This TCR beta chain was obtained from a study of blood T cell repertoires in COVID-19. The ends lost 7 bases at V and 3 bases at J; junction bases unmatched: 10. CDR3 length equals 15 residues. Germline-derived CDR1 and CDR2 are MNHEY and SVGAGI. The repertoire was sequenced with immunoSEQ multiplex PCR; TCRdb's copy has only in-frame clones and lacks some. The data hold about 200,000 clones, with about nine tenths observed a single time. Sequenced sample: peripheral blood. The clonotype comes from a man in his sixties who had recovered from COVID-19. The chain recombines TRBV6-5 with TRBJ1-2; 8 nucleotides line up with TRBD1. The CDR3 coding sequence is TGTGCCAGCAAATACCCAGGACAGGGCTACTATGGCTACACCTTC. This encodes CASKYPGQGYYGYTF.